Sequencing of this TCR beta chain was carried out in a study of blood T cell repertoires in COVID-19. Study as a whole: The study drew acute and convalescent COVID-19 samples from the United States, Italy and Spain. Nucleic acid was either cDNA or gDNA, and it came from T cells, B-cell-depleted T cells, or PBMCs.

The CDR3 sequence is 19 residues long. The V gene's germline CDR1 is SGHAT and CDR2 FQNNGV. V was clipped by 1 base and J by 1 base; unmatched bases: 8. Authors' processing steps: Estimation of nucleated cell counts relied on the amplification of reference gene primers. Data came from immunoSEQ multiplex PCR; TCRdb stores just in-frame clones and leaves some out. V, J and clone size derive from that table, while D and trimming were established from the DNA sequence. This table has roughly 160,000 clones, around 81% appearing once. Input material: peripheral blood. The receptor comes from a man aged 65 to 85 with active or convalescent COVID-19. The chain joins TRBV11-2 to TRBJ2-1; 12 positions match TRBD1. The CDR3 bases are TGTGCCAGCAGCTTAGGTGGGACAGGGGGCATGAGGTCCTACAATGAGCAGTTCTTC. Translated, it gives CASSLGGTGGMRSYNEQFF.